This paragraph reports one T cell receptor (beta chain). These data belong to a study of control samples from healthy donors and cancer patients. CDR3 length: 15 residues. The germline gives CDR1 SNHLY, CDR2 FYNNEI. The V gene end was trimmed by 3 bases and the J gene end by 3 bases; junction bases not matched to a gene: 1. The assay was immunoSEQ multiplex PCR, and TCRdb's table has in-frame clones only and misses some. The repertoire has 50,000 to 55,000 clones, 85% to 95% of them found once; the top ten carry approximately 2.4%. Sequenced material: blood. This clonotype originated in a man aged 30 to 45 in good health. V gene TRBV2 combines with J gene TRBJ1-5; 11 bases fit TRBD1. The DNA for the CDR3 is TGTGCCAGCAGTGAGGACAGGGGGCCCAATCAGCCCCAGCATTTT. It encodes CASSEDRGPNQPQHF.